This TCR beta chain was sequenced for a study of T cell responses to AZD1222 COVID-19 vaccine. This CDR3 region has 14 residues. Germline V gene sequence: CDR1 SGHTA, CDR2 FQGTGA. Trimming took off 2 bases at V and 1 base at J, with 5 bases between the two ends. Generated by immunoSEQ multiplex PCR, the TCRdb table keeps only in-frame clones and is missing some. The profile shows 250,000 to 300,000 clones, 90% to 95% of them singletons. The sequencing here drew on peripheral blood, taken 28 days after the second AZD1222 dose. This sequence was found in an adult who received the AZD1222 COVID-19 vaccine. This chain links TRBV7-3 with TRBJ2-2; D call uncertain. The CDR3 region has the DNA TGTGCCAGCAGCTTACAAGGGAACACCGGGGAGCTGTTTTTT. This codes for CASSLQGNTGELFF.